This TCR beta chain originates from a study of T cell responses to AZD1222 COVID-19 vaccine. Overall study results and limits: Across spike, vaccine-associated CD4 TCRs were found, dominant at 160-218 and 743-854.

Trimming at V came to 4 bases and at J to 3 bases, leaving 2 bases not matched to a gene. The CDR3 runs 13 residues. Germline V gene sequence: CDR1 SGHNT, CDR2 YYREEE (reference sequence). Of note for this clone: Its antigen is unknown.

Clones were read by immunoSEQ multiplex PCR, and TCRdb kept only the in-frame ones, dropping some. The sample records about 57,000 clones, approximately 86% being singletons. This receptor was obtained from an adult in good health. This sample comprised peripheral blood, obtained on day 0 of AZD1222 vaccination. This rearrangement joins TRBV5-4 to TRBJ2-7; 9 positions match TRBD1. CDR3 in amino acids: CASSGGQGYEQYF. The CDR3, as DNA: TGTGCCAGCAGCGGGGGACAGGGCTACGAGCAGTACTTC. Filled out from reference TRBV5-4 and TRBJ2-7, the complete variable domain reads ETGVTQSPTHLIKTRGQQVTLRCSSQSGHNTVSWYQQALGQGPQFIFQYYREEENGRGNFPPRFSGLQFPNYSSELNVNALELDDSALYLCASSGGQGYEQYFGPGTRLTVT.